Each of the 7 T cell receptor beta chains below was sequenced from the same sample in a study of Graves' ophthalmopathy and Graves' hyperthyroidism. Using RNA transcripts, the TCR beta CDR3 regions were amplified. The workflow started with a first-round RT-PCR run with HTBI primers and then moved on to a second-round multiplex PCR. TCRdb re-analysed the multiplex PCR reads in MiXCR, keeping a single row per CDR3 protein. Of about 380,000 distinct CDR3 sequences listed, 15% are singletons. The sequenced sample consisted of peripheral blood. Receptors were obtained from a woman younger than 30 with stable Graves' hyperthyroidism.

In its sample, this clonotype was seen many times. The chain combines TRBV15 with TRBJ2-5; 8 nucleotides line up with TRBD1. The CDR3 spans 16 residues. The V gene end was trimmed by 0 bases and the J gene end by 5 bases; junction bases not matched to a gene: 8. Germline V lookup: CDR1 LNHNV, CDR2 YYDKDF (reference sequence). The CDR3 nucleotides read TGTGCCACCAGCAGAGATCAGGGGGCGCGCAGCGAGACCCAGTACTTC. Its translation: CATSRDQGARSETQYF.

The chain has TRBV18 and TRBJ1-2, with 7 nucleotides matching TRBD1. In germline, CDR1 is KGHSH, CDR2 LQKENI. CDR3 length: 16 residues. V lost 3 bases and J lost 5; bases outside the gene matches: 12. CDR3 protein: CASSPIPGGKLYGYTF. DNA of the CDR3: TGTGCCAGCTCACCGATCCCAGGGGGAAAATTATATGGCTACACCTTC.

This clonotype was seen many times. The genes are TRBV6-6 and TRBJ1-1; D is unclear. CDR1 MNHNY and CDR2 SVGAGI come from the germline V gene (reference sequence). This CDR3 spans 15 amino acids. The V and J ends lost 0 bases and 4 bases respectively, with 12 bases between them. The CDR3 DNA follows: TGTGCCAGCAGTTACTCCCCCCCACGTCCCACTGAAGCTTTCTTT. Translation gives CASSYSPPRPTEAFF.

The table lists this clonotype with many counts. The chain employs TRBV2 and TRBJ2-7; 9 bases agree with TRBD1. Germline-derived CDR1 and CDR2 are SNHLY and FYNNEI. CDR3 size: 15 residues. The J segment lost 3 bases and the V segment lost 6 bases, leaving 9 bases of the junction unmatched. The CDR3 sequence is CASSPGQGTFYEQYF. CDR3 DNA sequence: TGTGCCAGCAGCCCGGGACAGGGTACCTTCTACGAGCAGTACTTC.

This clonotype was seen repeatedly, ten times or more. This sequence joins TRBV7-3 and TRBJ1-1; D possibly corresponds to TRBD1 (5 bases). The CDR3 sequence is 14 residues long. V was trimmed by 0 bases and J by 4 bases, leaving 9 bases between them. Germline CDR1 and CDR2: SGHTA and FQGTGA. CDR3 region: CASSLTGGGTEAFF. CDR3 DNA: TGTGCCAGCAGCTTAACGGGGGGTGGCACTGAAGCTTTCTTT.

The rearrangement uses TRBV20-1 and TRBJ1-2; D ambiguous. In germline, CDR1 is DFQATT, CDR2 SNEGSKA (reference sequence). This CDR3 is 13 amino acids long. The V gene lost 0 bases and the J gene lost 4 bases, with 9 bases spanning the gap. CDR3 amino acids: CSARDPTVYGYTF. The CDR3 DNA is TGCAGTGCTAGAGATCCAACAGTCTATGGCTACACCTTC.

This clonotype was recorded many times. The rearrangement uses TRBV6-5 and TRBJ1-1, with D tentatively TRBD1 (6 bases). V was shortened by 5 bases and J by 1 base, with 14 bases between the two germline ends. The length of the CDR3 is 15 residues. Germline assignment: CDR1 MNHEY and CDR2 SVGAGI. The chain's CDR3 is CASSNDRSPNTEAFF. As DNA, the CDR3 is TGTGCCAGCAGTAATGACAGGTCCCCGAACACTGAAGCTTTCTTT.